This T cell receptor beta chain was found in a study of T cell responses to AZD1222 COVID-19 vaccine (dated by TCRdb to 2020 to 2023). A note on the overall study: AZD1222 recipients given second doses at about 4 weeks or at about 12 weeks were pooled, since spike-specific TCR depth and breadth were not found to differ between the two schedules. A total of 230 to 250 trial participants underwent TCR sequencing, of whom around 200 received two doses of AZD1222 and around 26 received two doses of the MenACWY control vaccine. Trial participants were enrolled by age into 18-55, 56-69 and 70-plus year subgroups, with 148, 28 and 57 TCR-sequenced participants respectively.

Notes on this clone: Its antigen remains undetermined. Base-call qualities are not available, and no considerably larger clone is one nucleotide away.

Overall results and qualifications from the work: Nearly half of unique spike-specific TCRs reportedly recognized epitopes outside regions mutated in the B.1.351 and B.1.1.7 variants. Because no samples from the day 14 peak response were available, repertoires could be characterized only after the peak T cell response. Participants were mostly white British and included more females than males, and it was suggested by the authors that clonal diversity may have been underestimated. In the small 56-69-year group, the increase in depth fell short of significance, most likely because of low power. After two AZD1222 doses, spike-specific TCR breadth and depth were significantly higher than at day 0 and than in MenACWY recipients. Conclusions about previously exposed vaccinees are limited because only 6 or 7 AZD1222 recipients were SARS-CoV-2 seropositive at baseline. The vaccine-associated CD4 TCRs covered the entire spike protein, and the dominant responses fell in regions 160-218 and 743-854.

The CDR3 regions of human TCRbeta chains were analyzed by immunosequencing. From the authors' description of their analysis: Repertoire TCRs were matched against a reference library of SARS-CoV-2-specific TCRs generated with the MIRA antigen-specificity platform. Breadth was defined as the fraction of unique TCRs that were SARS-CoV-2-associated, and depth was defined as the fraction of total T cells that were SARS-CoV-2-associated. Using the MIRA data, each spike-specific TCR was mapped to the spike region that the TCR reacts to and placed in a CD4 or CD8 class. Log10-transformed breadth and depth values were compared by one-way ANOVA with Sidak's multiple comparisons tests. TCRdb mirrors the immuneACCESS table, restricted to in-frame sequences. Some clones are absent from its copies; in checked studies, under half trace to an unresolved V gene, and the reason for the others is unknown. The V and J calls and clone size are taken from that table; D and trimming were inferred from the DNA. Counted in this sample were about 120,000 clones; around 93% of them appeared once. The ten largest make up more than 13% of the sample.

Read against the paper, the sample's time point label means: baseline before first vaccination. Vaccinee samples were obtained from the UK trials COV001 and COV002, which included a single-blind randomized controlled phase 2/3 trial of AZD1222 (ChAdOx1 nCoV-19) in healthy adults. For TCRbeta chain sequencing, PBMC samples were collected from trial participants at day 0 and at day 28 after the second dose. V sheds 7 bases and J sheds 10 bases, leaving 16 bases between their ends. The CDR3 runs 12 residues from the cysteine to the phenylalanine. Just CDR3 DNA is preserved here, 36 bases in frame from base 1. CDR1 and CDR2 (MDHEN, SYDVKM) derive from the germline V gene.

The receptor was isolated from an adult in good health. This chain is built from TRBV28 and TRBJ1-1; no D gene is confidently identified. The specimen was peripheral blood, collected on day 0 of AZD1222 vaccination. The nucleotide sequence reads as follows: TGTGCCAGCAATTTTGGGGTTGTGGGAGCTTTCTTT. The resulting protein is CASNFGVVGAFF. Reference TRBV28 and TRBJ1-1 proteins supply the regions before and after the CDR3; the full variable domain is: DVKVTQSSRYLVKRTGEKVFLECVQDMDHENMFWYRQDPGLGLRLIYFSYDVKMKEKGDIPEGYSVSREKKERFSLILESASTNQTSMYLCASNFGVVGAFFGQGTRLTVV.